These T cell receptor beta chains were read from a single sample in a study of high-grade serous ovarian cancer treatment subgroups. Method: immunoSEQ multiplex PCR; TCRdb's copy keeps in-frame clones and lacks some. The sample includes 6,500 to 7,000 clones, about 80% of them seen just once. The material sequenced was tumor tissue. Source of these receptors: a human donor with high-grade serous ovarian cancer. Both conserved end residues are part of each CDR3.

V: TRBV7-9; CDR3: CASSPRVLDTGELFF
V: TRBV15; CDR3: CATSARTGVTDTQYF
V: TRBV5-1; CDR3: CASSLTTGVYSGNTIYF
V: TRBV19; CDR3: CASSNRDRGAGELFF
V: TRBV6-1; CDR3: CASSEFDRTYGYTF
V: TRBV7-9; CDR3: CASSPVGGHEQYF
V: TRBV5-1; CDR3: CASSLDGSYNEQFF
V: TRBV9; CDR3: CASRAVTHRGTEAFF
V: TRBV6-6; CDR3: CASSPPTSGGEQYF
V: TRBV6-5; CDR3: CASSYLQGAGNYGYTF
V: TRBV7-7; CDR3: CASSSLFSGELFF
V: TRBV6-5; CDR3: CATHRGTEAFF
V: TRBV5-1; CDR3: CASSATGDPSTDTQYF
V: TRBV2; CDR3: CASRKGQGSYEQYF
V: TRBV5-4; CDR3: CASNPSGTSGGSPLDTQYF
V: TRBV4-1; CDR3: CASSRAQGQVEEKLFF
V: TRBV6-6; CDR3: CASRAGTENQPQHF
V: TRBV5-6; CDR3: CASSLLRRGGAPRNYGYTF
V: TRBV30; CDR3: CAWSQLGTGMGTEAFF
V: TRBV11-2; CDR3: CASSLGRPYGYTF
V: TRBV7-8; CDR3: CASSLGGTGGYEQYF
V: TRBV4-1; CDR3: CASSQRGLAGTSNTGELFF
V: TRBV5-5; CDR3: CASADSVGIVGDTQYF